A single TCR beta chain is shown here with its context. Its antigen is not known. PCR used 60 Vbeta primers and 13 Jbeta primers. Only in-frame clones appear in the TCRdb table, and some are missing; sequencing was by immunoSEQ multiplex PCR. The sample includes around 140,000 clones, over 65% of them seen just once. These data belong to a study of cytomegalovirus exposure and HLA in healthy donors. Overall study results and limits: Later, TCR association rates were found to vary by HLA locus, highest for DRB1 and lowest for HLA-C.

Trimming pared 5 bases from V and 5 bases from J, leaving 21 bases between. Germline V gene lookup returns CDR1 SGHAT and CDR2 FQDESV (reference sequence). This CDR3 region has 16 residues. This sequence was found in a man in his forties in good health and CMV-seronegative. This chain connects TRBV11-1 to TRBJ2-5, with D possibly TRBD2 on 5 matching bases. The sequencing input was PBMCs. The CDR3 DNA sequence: TGTGCCAGCAGCCCTACCCTAGCCGGAGACGGTGAGACCCAGTACTTC. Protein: CASSPTLAGDGETQYF.